These 3 T cell receptor beta chains were all obtained from the same sample, sequenced in a study of beta chain features in type 1 diabetes. TCRB transcripts that were expressed got sequenced, as all of the isolated RNA had been reverse transcribed. TCRdb's copy holds only in-frame clones and misses some; the assay was immunoSEQ multiplex PCR. The sample lists 860,000 or so clones; roughly a sixth were seen once. Material for sequencing was naive CD4+ T cells from blood. These receptors originate from a woman under 30 in good health.

This clone was seen a few times. This chain links TRBV2 with TRBJ2-2, with 7 bases fitting TRBD1. The junction had 11 bases not matched to a gene; V was cut back by 6 bases and J by 1 base. The germline V gene encodes CDR1 SNHLY and CDR2 FYNNEI. The CDR3 runs 17 residues. The CDR3 DNA reads as TGTGCCAGCAGCCGCATAGGGGGCGTTTTGAACACCGGGGAGCTGTTTTTT. This codes for CASSRIGGVLNTGELFF.

The chain joins TRBV28 to TRBJ2-3, with TRBD1 matching over 7 bases. There are 15 residues in the CDR3. With V trimmed by 7 bases and J by 4 bases, 11 bases remained unmatched. The V gene's germline CDR1 is MDHEN and CDR2 SYDVKM. Here the CDR3 DNA reads TGTGCCAGCACCGAGACAGGGTTGAACGCAGATACGCAGTATTTT. Its translation is CASTETGLNADTQYF.

The chain links TRBV28 to TRBJ2-7, with D maybe TRBD2 (6 bases). Germline-derived CDR1 and CDR2 are MDHEN and SYDVKM. The V gene lost 6 bases and the J gene lost 6 bases, with 21 bases spanning the gap. The CDR3 is 15 amino acids. The CDR3 region is CASSVHIGDSPEQYF. The CDR3 DNA is TGTGCCAGCAGCGTCCATATAGGGGACTCCCCCGAGCAGTACTTC.